The rows below give T cell receptor beta chains drawn from one sample of a study of vaccination and CD4 T cells after COVID-19. Their antigen targets remain unknown. MiXCR was run by TCRdb on the PCR reads, yielding one entry per CDR3 protein. The table records several thousand distinct CDR3 sequences, about a third of them present only once. The sample consisted of CD4+ T cells from blood, cultured in vitro. These TCRs come from a human donor in good health. Each CDR3 is given with its conserved first and last residue. The order of the fields is J gene, V gene, clone size, D gene, CDR3 protein, CDR3 DNA. The D gene is left open where the match is weak. Clone sizes are given selectively: once, few, many, or a class where the clone is expanded.

TRBJ2-7 TRBV19 NA TRBD1 CASTFGTGPYEQYF TGTGCCAGTACGTTCGGGACAGGCCCTTACGAGCAGTACTTC
TRBJ1-1 TRBV10-1 few TRBD1 CASSEDRVNTEAFF TGCGCCAGCAGTGAGGACAGGGTTAACACTGAAGCTTTCTTT
TRBJ1-6 TRBV5-6 NA NA CASSWGGGGKNSPLHF TGTGCCAGCAGCTGGGGCGGGGGGGGCAAGAATTCACCCCTCCACTTT
TRBJ2-5 TRBV5-8 NA NA CASSLALIGRETQYF TGTGCCAGCAGCTTGGCCTTAATAGGGAGGGAGACCCAGTACTTC
TRBJ2-1 TRBV19 few NA CASSIHSGLGSYNEQFF TGTGCCAGTAGTATACACTCGGGACTGGGGTCCTACAATGAGCAGTTCTTC
TRBJ2-1 TRBV12-3/TRBV12-4 NA NA CASSQRRVGNEQFF TGTGCCAGCAGCCAGCGGAGGGTTGGGAATGAGCAGTTCTTC
TRBJ1-3 TRBV19 NA TRBD1 CASRAGTGEFRNTIYF TGTGCCAGTAGAGCCGGGACAGGAGAATTCAGAAACACCATATATTTT
TRBJ1-6 TRBV9 NA NA CASSPGILGSPLHF TGTGCCAGCAGCCCGGGCATTTTGGGTTCACCCCTCCACTTT
TRBJ2-3 TRBV27 NA TRBD1 CASSLRLTGPSDTQYF TGTGCCAGCAGCCTGCGCTTGACAGGGCCCTCGGATACGCAGTATTTT
TRBJ2-3 TRBV6-1 NA TRBD1 CASSPNLRWTGTTDTQYF TGTGCCAGCAGTCCCAATTTACGATGGACAGGGACCACAGATACGCAGTATTTT
TRBJ2-5 TRBV6-5 NA NA CASSSLSGQVETQYF TGTGCCAGCAGTTCTCTGAGCGGGCAGGTGGAGACCCAGTACTTC
TRBJ1-1 TRBV10-3 NA NA CAISEGDTEAFF TGTGCCATCAGTGAAGGGGACACTGAAGCTTTCTTT
TRBJ2-7 TRBV12-3/TRBV12-4 NA NA CASKGRSYEQYF TGTGCCAGTAAAGGTCGCTCCTACGAGCAGTACTTC
TRBJ2-1 TRBV5-1 NA TRBD1 CASSRQGQVNEQFF TGCGCCAGCAGCCGACAGGGACAGGTCAATGAGCAGTTCTTC
TRBJ1-1 TRBV19 few NA CASTEGARTEAFF TGTGCCAGTACGGAAGGGGCGCGTACTGAAGCTTTCTTT
TRBJ1-6 TRBV20-1 NA TRBD1 CSASRTGGSPLHF TGCAGTGCTAGTCGAACAGGGGGCTCACCCCTCCACTTT
TRBJ2-1 TRBV6-2/TRBV6-3 NA TRBD2 CASSYWAGGSHEQFF TGTGCCAGCAGTTACTGGGCGGGGGGGAGCCATGAGCAGTTCTTC
TRBJ2-3 TRBV24-1 NA NA CATSGAGPTDTQYF TGTGCCACCAGTGGGGCGGGACCCACAGATACGCAGTATTTT
TRBJ1-6 TRBV12-3/TRBV12-4 NA NA CASSGTRWADSPLHF TGTGCCAGCAGTGGGACCCGATGGGCCGATTCACCCCTCCACTTT
TRBJ2-3 TRBV6-2/TRBV6-3 NA TRBD2 CASSSPLAGGTRDTQYF TGTGCCAGCAGTTCCCCACTAGCGGGGGGGACGAGGGATACGCAGTATTTT
TRBJ1-1 TRBV20-1 NA TRBD1 CSATPLRVPGQTEAFF TGCAGTGCTACACCCCTTCGAGTACCGGGACAGACTGAAGCTTTCTTT
TRBJ2-2 TRBV6-1 NA NA CASSRVVAGELFF TGTGCCAGCAGTCGAGTAGTGGCCGGGGAGCTGTTTTTT
TRBJ2-1 TRBV20-1 NA NA CSAAIRAYNEQFF TGCAGTGCCGCGATCCGGGCCTACAATGAGCAGTTCTTC
TRBJ1-6 TRBV7-2 NA NA CASSLEFRPIYNSPLHF TGTGCCAGCAGCTTAGAATTCAGGCCTATCTATAATTCACCCCTCCACTTT
TRBJ1-6 TRBV14 NA NA CASSQVAGNSPLHF TGTGCCAGCAGCCAGGTGGCAGGGAACTCACCCCTCCACTTT
TRBJ1-5 TRBV28 few NA CASSPTPGKNQPQHF TGTGCCAGCAGCCCCACGCCAGGGAAAAATCAGCCCCAGCATTTT
TRBJ2-7 TRBV10-3 NA NA CAISGQYYEQYF TGTGCCATCAGTGGTCAGTACTACGAGCAGTACTTC
TRBJ1-2 TRBV30 NA NA CAWGTGSSYYGYTF TGTGCCTGGGGAACAGGGAGTTCGTACTATGGCTACACCTTC
TRBJ1-5 TRBV2 NA NA CASSENPPQLNQPQHF TGTGCCAGCAGCGAAAACCCACCTCAGCTCAATCAGCCCCAGCATTTT
TRBJ2-2 TRBV5-4 NA TRBD1 CASSSPRTGGSGELFF TGTGCCAGCAGCTCACCAAGGACAGGGGGGTCCGGGGAGCTGTTTTTT
TRBJ2-7 TRBV7-2 NA TRBD2 CASSRLAGGRGYEQYF TGTGCCAGCAGCCGACTAGCGGGAGGGCGAGGCTACGAGCAGTACTTC
TRBJ2-7 TRBV5-4 NA NA CASSLDVLSSYEQYF TGTGCCAGCAGCTTGGATGTCCTTAGTTCCTACGAGCAGTACTTC
TRBJ1-1 TRBV6-1 few TRBD1 CASSQIGGVGKAFF TGTGCCAGCAGTCAGATAGGGGGCGTAGGGAAAGCTTTCTTT
TRBJ1-4 TRBV7-2 NA TRBD1 CASSSGTVAEKLFF TGTGCCAGCAGCTCGGGGACAGTAGCTGAAAAACTGTTTTTT
TRBJ1-2 TRBV10-3 few NA CAIRTTGSNYGYTF TGTGCCATCAGGACGACAGGCTCTAACTATGGCTACACCTTC
TRBJ2-5 TRBV19 NA NA CASSITGMSRETQYF TGTGCCAGTAGTATTACAGGGATGAGTCGGGAGACCCAGTACTTC
TRBJ1-5 TRBV19 NA NA CASMGPGQQPQHF TGTGCCAGTATGGGCCCGGGACAACAGCCCCAGCATTTT
TRBJ1-1 TRBV11-3 NA NA CASSPDSYTEAFF TGTGCCAGCAGCCCCGACAGTTACACTGAAGCTTTCTTT
TRBJ1-1 TRBV28 NA NA CASSGFVRPNTEAFF TGTGCCAGCAGCGGCTTTGTCCGCCCAAACACTGAAGCTTTCTTT
TRBJ1-4 TRBV19 NA NA CASSRTATNEKLFF TGTGCCAGTAGTAGGACGGCAACTAATGAAAAACTGTTTTTT
TRBJ2-1 TRBV7-9 NA NA CASSLGGRLNNEQFF TGTGCCAGCAGCTTAGGGGGCCGCCTGAACAATGAGCAGTTCTTC
TRBJ1-1 TRBV19 NA NA CASSRSDTGITEAFF TGTGCCAGTAGCCGATCGGACACAGGGATCACTGAAGCTTTCTTT
TRBJ1-2 TRBV27 NA NA CASSFRQTNYGYTF TGTGCCAGCAGTTTTCGACAGACTAACTATGGCTACACCTTC
TRBJ2-5 TRBV20-1 NA TRBD1 CSARQGAGRETQYF TGCAGTGCCCGACAGGGGGCTGGACGAGAGACCCAGTACTTC
TRBJ1-5 TRBV20-1 medium-sized NA CSASRDVMLNQPQHF TGCAGTGCTAGTAGGGACGTAATGTTGAATCAGCCCCAGCATTTT
TRBJ1-2 TRBV30 few TRBD1 CAWSRDRPRGYTF TGTGCCTGGAGCCGGGACAGGCCCAGAGGCTACACCTTC
TRBJ1-1 TRBV7-6 few NA CASSFGVMNTEAFF TGTGCCAGCAGCTTTGGAGTTATGAACACTGAAGCTTTCTTT
TRBJ1-5 TRBV19 few NA CASSMRGGAGQPQHF TGTGCCAGTAGTATGAGGGGGGGCGCCGGTCAGCCCCAGCATTTT
TRBJ1-1 TRBV27 NA TRBD1 CASSPIEPDRGNTEAFF TGTGCCAGCAGCCCTATAGAGCCGGACAGGGGGAACACTGAAGCTTTCTTT
TRBJ1-5 TRBV7-9 NA TRBD1 CASSSTGGWGQPQHF TGTGCCAGCAGCTCGACAGGGGGCTGGGGTCAGCCCCAGCATTTT
TRBJ2-7 TRBV5-4 NA NA CASSSVGVRYEQYF TGTGCCAGCAGCTCTGTGGGGGTTCGCTACGAGCAGTACTTC
TRBJ2-1 TRBV7-6 few NA CASSSPGAFGNEQFF TGTGCCAGCAGCTCTCCTGGGGCGTTTGGCAATGAGCAGTTCTTC
TRBJ1-1 TRBV28 NA NA CASSQMGNTEAFF TGTGCCAGCAGTCAAATGGGGAACACTGAAGCTTTCTTT
TRBJ2-5 TRBV11-2 NA TRBD2 CASSFRGGAKETQYF TGTGCCAGCAGCTTTCGCGGGGGTGCGAAGGAGACCCAGTACTTC
TRBJ2-1 TRBV20-1 NA NA CSATAVQGGYSNEQFF TGCAGTGCTACCGCCGTGCAGGGTGGGTATAGCAATGAGCAGTTCTTC
TRBJ2-3 TRBV20-1 NA NA CSGADHGGTDTQYF TGCAGTGGGGCGGACCACGGGGGCACAGATACGCAGTATTTT
TRBJ2-5 TRBV20-1 few TRBD2 CSARGVAGETQYF TGCAGTGCTAGAGGAGTAGCGGGAGAGACCCAGTACTTC